These 25 T cell receptor beta chains came from one sample sequenced in a study of T-cell memory formation after mild COVID-19 (dated by TCRdb to about 2021). Library construction relied on 5' RACE. Reads for this sample came from an Illumina NovaSeq 6000. The public reads were quality trimmed at Q25 with fastp and then assembled into clones with MiXCR by TCRdb, keeping productive beta chains. Entries are consolidated by CDR3 protein sequence, retaining the most common genes and DNA. This sample comprises about 440,000 distinct CDR3 sequences, roughly 20% of them detected only once. Clones ranked in the top ten supply around 9.2% of the sample. The sample taken for sequencing was PBMCs or a T cell subset sorted from them (not recorded which). The origin of the receptors is an adult woman who had mild COVID-19 (a few samples of this study predate the infection). The sample titles of this study are shuffled in the database, so cell type and time point are left out; the donor was told from shared clones.

This clonotype was detected only a few times. The chain combines TRBV29-1 with TRBJ1-1; 9 bases map to TRBD1. Looked up from germline, CDR1 is SQVTM and CDR2 is ANQGSEA. The ends lost 6 bases at V and 1 base at J; junction bases unmatched: 0. The CDR3 totals 12 residues. CDR3 bases: TGCAGCGTGACAGGGGGGAACACTGAAGCTTTCTTT. This sequence encodes CSVTGGNTEAFF.

The CDR3 loop reads CASSSRLVADTQYF. As DNA, the CDR3 is TGTGCCAGCAGCTCCCGACTAGTAGCAGATACGCAGTATTTT. The chain couples TRBV9 to TRBJ2-3, with D tentatively TRBD2 (6 bases). This CDR3 comprises 14 residues. V lost 4 bases to trimming and J lost 4 bases, with 13 bases between them. Per the germline V gene, CDR1 is SGDLS and CDR2 is YYNGEE.

This rearrangement joins TRBV7-3 to TRBJ2-1, with 8 bases lining up with TRBD1. Germline V gene sequence: CDR1 SGHTA, CDR2 FQGTGA. The V segment lost 4 bases and the J segment 7 bases; nucleotides outside the gene matches: 12. The CDR3 spans 16 residues. CDR3 sequence reads: CASSYLRDRCYNEQFF. DNA of the CDR3: TGTGCCAGCAGCTACCTCCGGGACAGGTGCTATAATGAGCAGTTCTTC.

V is TRBV6-6 and J is TRBJ2-5; D is ambiguous. The CDR3 length is 14 residues. Germline CDR1 and CDR2: MNHNY and SVGAGI (reference sequence). V lost 7 bases and J 9 bases, leaving 21 bases between the germline ends. CDR3 coding DNA: TGTGCCAGCAACCCGGCCACCTCCAATCGGGCCCAGTACTTC. Translated, it gives CASNPATSNRAQYF.

This chain connects TRBV19 to TRBJ2-1; TRBD1 matches 12 bases. V dropped 6 bases and J dropped 4; count of bases not matched to a gene: 7. Germline CDR1 is LNHDA and CDR2 is SQIVND (reference sequence). This CDR3 has 16 residues. The CDR3 spells CASRDGTGGYYNEQFF. Written as DNA, the CDR3 is TGTGCCAGTAGAGACGGGACAGGGGGCTATTACAATGAGCAGTTCTTC.

The chain joins TRBV25-1 to TRBJ2-3, with D possibly TRBD2 on 5 matching bases. Looked up from germline, CDR1 is MGHDK and CDR2 is SYGVNS. The V and J ends lost 8 bases and 1 base respectively, with 13 bases between them. The CDR3 is 14 residues long. The CDR3 here is CASGRDGRTDTQYF. For the CDR3, the DNA is TGTGCCAGCGGTCGGGATGGCCGCACAGATACGCAGTATTTT.

This clonotype appeared a few times. The chain carries TRBV5-6 and TRBJ2-1; possible D gene TRBD1, 6 bases. The CDR3 length is 16 residues. Trimming removed 0 bases from V and 3 bases from J, with 13 bases in between. Germline CDR1 is SGHDT and CDR2 is YYEEEE. CDR3 DNA: TGTGCCAGCAGCTTGGCCGACGGCAGGGGCTACAATGAGCAGTTCTTC. Its protein product is CASSLADGRGYNEQFF.

The chain recombines TRBV7-9 with TRBJ2-2; tentative D call: TRBD1 (5 bases). Between the trimmed V and J ends, which lost 4 bases and 4 bases, there was a span of 16 bases. Germline V gene sequence: CDR1 SEHNR, CDR2 FQNEAQ (reference sequence). This CDR3 spans 16 amino acids. CDR3 amino acids: CASSWPGKGVTGELFF. Here the CDR3 DNA reads TGTGCCAGCAGCTGGCCTGGAAAAGGGGTCACCGGGGAGCTGTTTTTT.

This chain links TRBV6-5 with TRBJ1-3, with 8 bases fitting TRBD1. The trim removed 4 bases at V and 4 bases at J, leaving 6 bases unmatched. The CDR3 consists of 15 residues. Germline CDR1 MNHEY, CDR2 SVGAGI. CDR3 nucleotides: TGTGCCAGCAGTTTATACCGGGACAGGGGAAACACCATATATTTT. Amino acids: CASSLYRDRGNTIYF.

This sequence joins TRBV5-1 and TRBJ2-3; TRBD1 agrees at 9 bases. The CDR3 is made up of 15 amino acids. The V gene end was trimmed by 3 bases and the J gene end by 2 bases; junction bases not matched to a gene: 4. Germline CDR1 SGHRS, CDR2 YFSETQ. CDR3 sequence reads: CASSYRGHDTDTQYF. CDR3 DNA: TGCGCCAGCAGCTACAGGGGGCATGACACAGATACGCAGTATTTT.

This clonotype showed up just a few times. This chain links TRBV15 with TRBJ1-1; maybe TRBD1 (6 bases). With 3 bases removed from V and 7 bases from J, the gap between germline ends came to 12 bases. The CDR3 contains 13 residues. Germline-derived CDR1 and CDR2 are LNHNV and YYDKDF (reference sequence). Here the CDR3 DNA reads TGTGCCACCAGCAGCGGACTGGGACATGAAGCTTTCTTT. It codes for CATSSGLGHEAFF.

The chain recombines TRBV2 with TRBJ2-1; D is perhaps TRBD1 (6 bases). The CDR3 is 15 residues long. Trimming cost V 6 bases and J 0 bases, with 12 bases left between them. Per the germline V gene, CDR1 is SNHLY and CDR2 is FYNNEI. The CDR3 DNA follows: TGTGCCAGCAGCCCGGGACACCTCTCCTACAATGAGCAGTTCTTC. This codes for CASSPGHLSYNEQFF.

This clonotype was detected many times. The chain has TRBV24-1 and TRBJ2-1; D gene unclear. CDR3 length: 13 residues. The germline V gene encodes CDR1 KGHDR and CDR2 SFDVKD. The V and J ends lost 4 bases and 5 bases respectively, with 8 bases between them. The CDR3 region is CATSDAADNEQFF. CDR3 DNA sequence: TGTGCCACCAGTGACGCGGCGGACAATGAGCAGTTCTTC.

The sample holds a few counts of this clonotype. The chain is built from TRBV29-1 and TRBJ2-7; D is unresolved. Germline values: CDR1 SQVTM, CDR2 ANQGSEA. With 4 bases removed from V and 3 bases from J, the gap between germline ends came to 7 bases. The CDR3 covers 11 residues. DNA for the CDR3: TGCAGCGTTGGTGCGAGCTACGAGCAGTACTTC. Translated, it gives CSVGASYEQYF.

This clonotype was counted only a few times. The genes are TRBV6-6 and TRBJ2-7; no firm D call. The V end was cut by 7 bases, the J end by 5 bases, with 9 bases between. Germline values: CDR1 MNHNY, CDR2 SVGAGI (reference sequence). The CDR3 is 11 amino acids. The DNA of the CDR3 is TGTGCCAGCAAGCTAGGCGACGAGCAGTACTTC. Translated: CASKLGDEQYF.

V and J are TRBV20-1 and TRBJ2-7; D gene ambiguous. Trimming removed 2 bases at V and 2 bases at J, with 13 bases between. Germline V lookup: CDR1 DFQATT, CDR2 SNEGSKA (reference sequence). The CDR3 totals 14 residues. This chain's CDR3 is CSARPPARTYEQYF. The CDR3 DNA is TGCAGTGCTAGACCCCCGGCCAGGACCTACGAGCAGTACTTC.

V is TRBV6-1 and J is TRBJ2-4; 9 nucleotides line up with TRBD1. The J segment lost 0 bases and the V segment lost 3 bases, leaving 3 bases of the junction unmatched. Germline loops: CDR1 MNHNS, CDR2 SASEGT. The CDR3 length is 16 residues. The CDR3 is CASSEGQGLAKNIQYF. In DNA form, the CDR3 reads TGTGCCAGCAGTGAGGGACAGGGACTAGCCAAAAACATTCAGTACTTC.

This chain uses TRBV4-1 with TRBJ2-7; D perhaps matches TRBD2 (7 bases). CDR1 and CDR2 from the germline V gene are MGHRA and YSYEKL. Trimming left V 3 bases short and J 7 bases short, with 10 bases between. The CDR3 spans 12 residues. The CDR3 region is CASSQGGAEQYF. CDR3 nucleotide sequence: TGCGCCAGCAGCCAGGGGGGGGCGGAGCAGTACTTC.

The chain carries TRBV5-1 and TRBJ1-5; maybe TRBD1 (6 bases). The V and J ends lost 4 bases and 1 base respectively, with 15 bases between them. CDR1 and CDR2 (germline): SGHRS, YFSETQ. The CDR3 is 16 amino acids. The CDR3, as DNA: TGCGCCAGCAGCCCGGAGGCAGGGGTGAGCAATCAGCCCCAGCATTTT. Translating it yields CASSPEAGVSNQPQHF. Complete variable domain (other parts from reference TRBV5-1 and TRBJ1-5): KAGVTQTPRYLIKTRGQQVTLSCSPISGHRSVSWYQQTPGQGLQFLFEYFSETQRNKGNFPGRFSGRQFSNSRSEMNVSTLELGDSALYLCASSPEAGVSNQPQHFGDGTRLSIL.

The gene calls are TRBV19 and TRBJ2-1; 10 bases match TRBD1. V trimming: 2 bases; J trimming: 6 bases; junction bases outside the gene matches: 10. Germline assignment: CDR1 LNHDA and CDR2 SQIVND (reference sequence). CDR3 length: 17 amino acids. CDR3 residues: CASSIRQGAVRSNEQFF. CDR3 nucleotide sequence: TGTGCCAGTAGTATAAGACAGGGGGCAGTTCGTTCCAATGAGCAGTTCTTC.

This chain connects TRBV12-3 or TRBV12-4 to TRBJ2-7; 10 bases match TRBD2. Trimming took 1 base from V and 4 from J; bases not matched to a gene: 13. The length of the CDR3 is 18 residues. For the CDR3, the DNA is TGTGCCAGCAGTTTAGTGGGGGCTAGCGGGAGCTACCCTTACGAGCAGTACTTC. This codes for CASSLVGASGSYPYEQYF.

This clonotype was seen a few times. V is TRBV20-1 and J is TRBJ2-7, with 7 bases identical to TRBD1. V lost 8 bases to trimming and J lost 5 bases; unmatched junction nucleotides: 6. The CDR3 extends over 11 amino acids. Germline values: CDR1 DFQATT, CDR2 SNEGSKA (reference sequence). CDR3 nucleotides: TGCAGTCCCTATAGGGGGCACGAGCAGTACTTC. Its protein product is CSPYRGHEQYF.

The sample holds many counts of this clonotype. This chain connects TRBV25-1 to TRBJ2-1; TRBD2 matches 13 bases. V trimming: 2 bases; J trimming: 2 bases; junction bases outside the gene matches: 3. In germline, CDR1 is MGHDK, CDR2 SYGVNS. This CDR3 contains 17 residues. CDR3 nucleotides: TGTGCCAGCAGTGAAACTAGCGGGAGGGGTACCTACAATGAGCAGTTCTTC. Translated, it gives CASSETSGRGTYNEQFF.

The V and J genes are TRBV11-2 and TRBJ2-4; D ambiguous. CDR1 is SGHAT and CDR2 is FQNNGV in the germline V gene. Trimming pared 0 bases from V and 6 bases from J, leaving 6 bases between. CDR3 length: 13 residues. The CDR3 reads CASSLDRTNIQYF. In DNA form, the CDR3 reads TGTGCCAGCAGCTTAGACAGGACAAACATTCAGTACTTC.

In the case of this clonotype: One end of the junction varies from germline; a read error may be responsible. This chain links TRBV12-3 or TRBV12-4 with TRBJ2-3; D is unclear. This CDR3 contains 16 residues. The DNA for the CDR3 is TGTGCAAGCAGTAAGACTGGGATCCATAGCACAGATACGCAGTATTTT. Translating gives CASSKTGIHSTDTQYF.